A selection of T cell receptor beta chains follows, all from one sample in a study of blood T cell repertoires in COVID-19. Assay used: immunoSEQ multiplex PCR; TCRdb lists only in-frame clones, some missing. The sample carries some 370,000 clones, more than 70% recorded once. Sequencing input: peripheral blood. All receptors derive from a woman aged 25 to 39 with COVID-19, enrolled during active disease. Each CDR3 is given with its conserved first and last residue. The order of the fields is CDR3 DNA, CDR3 protein, D gene, J gene, V gene, clone size. D genes are given only for firm matches. A row's size may be missing; if present it is once, few, many or a size class.

DNA: TGTGCCTGGAGTGTACCCCAGGGGCGCTATAATTCACCCCTCCACTTT
CDR3: CAWSVPQGRYNSPLHF
D: NA
J: TRBJ1-6
V: TRBV30
size: NA

DNA: TGCGCCAGCACCCCGGGTAGGATTGGTGATGAAGCTTTCTTT
CDR3: CASTPGRIGDEAFF
D: NA
J: TRBJ1-1
V: TRBV5-1
size: NA

DNA: TGTGCCACCAGCATTCCGGGACTAGCGGGAGGCGAGCAGTACTTC
CDR3: CATSIPGLAGGEQYF
D: TRBD2
J: TRBJ2-7
V: TRBV15
size: NA

DNA: TGTGCCAGCAGCGCCGCCAGGGTCAATCAGCCCCAGCATTTT
CDR3: CASSAARVNQPQHF
D: NA
J: TRBJ1-5
V: TRBV5-5
size: NA

DNA: TGTGCCAGCAGTGCCGGGAAAGATACGCAGTATTTT
CDR3: CASSAGKDTQYF
D: NA
J: TRBJ2-3
V: TRBV25-1
size: few

DNA: TGTGCCAGCAGCCGGACTAGTGACACGCAGTATTTT
CDR3: CASSRTSDTQYF
D: TRBD2
J: TRBJ2-3
V: TRBV5-4
size: once

DNA: TGTGCCAGCAGCTTACACCGGGAGGGCCGAGAGACCCAGTACTTC
CDR3: CASSLHREGRETQYF
D: TRBD2
J: TRBJ2-5
V: TRBV13
size: NA

DNA: TGTGCCAGCAGTCGACGGGGGGTGAACACTGAAGCTTTCTTT
CDR3: CASSRRGVNTEAFF
D: NA
J: TRBJ1-1
V: TRBV27
size: NA

DNA: TGTGCCAGCAGCCTCCCGGGGACTGAAGCTTTCTTT
CDR3: CASSLPGTEAFF
D: NA
J: TRBJ1-1
V: TRBV28
size: NA

DNA: TGCAGCGTTGGCCCCCTAGCGGGAGTAAGCAATGAGCAGTTCTTC
CDR3: CSVGPLAGVSNEQFF
D: TRBD2
J: TRBJ2-1
V: TRBV29-1
size: once

DNA: TGTGCCAGCAGTTACAGGGCGGGGAACACTGAAGCTTTCTTT
CDR3: CASSYRAGNTEAFF
D: NA
J: TRBJ1-1
V: TRBV6-6
size: few

DNA: TGTGCCAGCAGCCAGGGACTGGTTTCGGATACGCAGTATTTT
CDR3: CASSQGLVSDTQYF
D: NA
J: TRBJ2-3
V: TRBV11-2
size: NA

DNA: TGTGCCACCGACGACAGGGGGCTCACTGAAGCTTTCTTT
CDR3: CATDDRGLTEAFF
D: TRBD1
J: TRBJ1-1
V: TRBV2
size: few

DNA: TGTGCCAGCAGCTTAAGGCAGGCCGGGAGGAAAGAGACCCAGTACTTC
CDR3: CASSLRQAGRKETQYF
D: TRBD2
J: TRBJ2-5
V: TRBV7-9
size: NA

DNA: TGTGCCAGCAGCTTAGCCCAGACAGCAACTAATGAAAAACTGTTTTTT
CDR3: CASSLAQTATNEKLFF
D: NA
J: TRBJ1-4
V: TRBV7-9
size: NA